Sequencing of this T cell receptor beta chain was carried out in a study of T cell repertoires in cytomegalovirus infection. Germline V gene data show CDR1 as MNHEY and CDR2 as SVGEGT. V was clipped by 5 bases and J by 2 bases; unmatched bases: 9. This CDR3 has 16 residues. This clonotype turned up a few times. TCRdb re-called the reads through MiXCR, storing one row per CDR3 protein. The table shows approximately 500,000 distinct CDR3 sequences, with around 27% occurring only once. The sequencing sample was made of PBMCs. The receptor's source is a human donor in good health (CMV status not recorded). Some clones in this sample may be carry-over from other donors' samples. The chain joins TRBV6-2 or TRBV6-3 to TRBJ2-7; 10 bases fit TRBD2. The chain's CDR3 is CASSARTSGKPYEQYF. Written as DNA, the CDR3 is TGTGCCAGCAGTGCTCGAACTAGCGGGAAGCCCTACGAGCAGTACTTC.